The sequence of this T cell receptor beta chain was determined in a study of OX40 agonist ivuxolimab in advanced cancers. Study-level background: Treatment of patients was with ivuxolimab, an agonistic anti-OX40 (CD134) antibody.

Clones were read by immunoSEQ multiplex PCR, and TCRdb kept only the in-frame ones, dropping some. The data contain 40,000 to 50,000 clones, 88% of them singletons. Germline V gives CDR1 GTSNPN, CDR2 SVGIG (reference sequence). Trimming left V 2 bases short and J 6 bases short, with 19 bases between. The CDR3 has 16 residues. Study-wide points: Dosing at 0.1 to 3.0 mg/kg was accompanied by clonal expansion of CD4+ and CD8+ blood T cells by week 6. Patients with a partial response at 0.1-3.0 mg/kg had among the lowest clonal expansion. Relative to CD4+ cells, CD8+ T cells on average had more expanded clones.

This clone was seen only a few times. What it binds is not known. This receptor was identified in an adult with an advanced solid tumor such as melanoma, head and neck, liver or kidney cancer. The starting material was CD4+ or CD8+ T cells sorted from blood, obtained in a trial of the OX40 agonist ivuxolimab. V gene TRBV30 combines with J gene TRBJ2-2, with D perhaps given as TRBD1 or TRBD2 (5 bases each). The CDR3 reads CAWSRGSPRVAGELFF. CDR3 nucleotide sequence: TGTGCCTGGAGTCGGGGATCACCCAGGGTCGCCGGGGAGCTGTTTTTT.